Listed below are T cell receptor beta chains from one sample, sequenced in a study of OX40 agonist ivuxolimab in advanced cancers. TCRdb keeps only in-frame clones here, not all; method: immunoSEQ multiplex PCR. Here the sample spans tens of thousands of clones, about 85% being singletons. The sequencing here drew on CD4+ or CD8+ T cells sorted from blood, taken in a trial of the OX40 agonist ivuxolimab. The receptors stem from an adult with an advanced solid tumor such as melanoma, head and neck, liver or kidney cancer. Each CDR3 is given with its conserved first and last residue. Each record gives: J gene, clone size, CDR3 length, D gene, V gene, CDR3 protein, CDR3 DNA. D genes are given only for firm matches. Part of the rows lack a size; the others show once, few, many or a class for expanded clones.

J: TRBJ1-2
size: .
length: 15
D: TRBD1
V: TRBV6-1
CDR3: CASSSWDRRRDGYTF
DNA: TGTGCCAGCAGTTCATGGGACAGGAGAAGAGATGGCTACACCTTC

J: TRBJ1-1
size: .
length: 15
D: .
V: TRBV6-5
CDR3: CASSYSGTENTEAFF
DNA: TGTGCCAGCAGTTACTCCGGGACGGAGAACACTGAAGCTTTCTTT

J: TRBJ1-1
size: .
length: 17
D: TRBD1
V: TRBV29-1
CDR3: CSVEPVRDRGLNTEAFF
DNA: TGCAGCGTTGAGCCGGTTAGGGACAGGGGGCTCAACACTGAAGCTTTCTTT

J: TRBJ1-2
size: once
length: 16
D: .
V: TRBV10-2
CDR3: CASSDGGDRIFGGYTF
DNA: TGCGCCAGCAGTGATGGTGGAGACAGAATCTTCGGTGGCTACACCTTC

J: TRBJ2-1
size: .
length: 16
D: TRBD2
V: TRBV7-3
CDR3: CASSPTSGTIYNEQFF
DNA: TGTGCCAGCAGTCCTACTAGCGGGACGATCTACAATGAGCAGTTCTTC

J: TRBJ1-5
size: .
length: 15
D: TRBD1
V: TRBV11-2
CDR3: CASSLRQGADQPQHF
DNA: TGTGCCAGCAGCTTAAGACAGGGGGCGGATCAGCCCCAGCATTTT

J: TRBJ1-3
size: once
length: 14
D: .
V: TRBV2
CDR3: CASLGPGAGNTIYF
DNA: TGTGCCAGCCTCGGCCCAGGAGCAGGAAACACCATATATTTT

J: TRBJ2-7
size: .
length: 14
D: TRBD1
V: TRBV7-8
CDR3: CASSPRQGPYEQYF
DNA: TGTGCCAGCAGCCCTAGACAGGGCCCTTACGAGCAGTACTTC

J: TRBJ1-2
size: .
length: 14
D: TRBD1
V: TRBV5-4
CDR3: CASRFYGTAHGYTF
DNA: TGTGCCAGCAGATTTTACGGGACAGCCCACGGCTACACCTTC

J: TRBJ2-2
size: .
length: 14
D: .
V: TRBV6-6
CDR3: CASTGHIDTGELFF
DNA: TGTGCCAGCACCGGACACATTGATACCGGGGAGCTGTTTTTT

J: TRBJ1-5
size: once
length: 15
D: .
V: TRBV27
CDR3: CASSFQGYSNQPQHF
DNA: TGTGCCAGCAGTTTCCAGGGCTATAGCAATCAGCCCCAGCATTTT

J: TRBJ1-3
size: .
length: 16
D: TRBD1
V: TRBV18
CDR3: CASSQSGTATGNTIYF
DNA: TGTGCCAGCTCACAATCCGGGACAGCTACAGGAAACACCATATATTTT

J: TRBJ2-1
size: few
length: 12
D: .
V: TRBV30
CDR3: CAWSVGGRDKFF
DNA: TGTGCCTGGAGTGTAGGTGGGCGCGATAAGTTCTTC

J: TRBJ2-3
size: .
length: 14
D: .
V: TRBV5-1
CDR3: CASSLSSPRNTQYF
DNA: TGCGCCAGCAGCTTGTCGAGCCCGAGAAATACGCAGTATTTT

J: TRBJ2-3
size: .
length: 16
D: TRBD2
V: TRBV6-5
CDR3: CASSSRGGRNTDTQYF
DNA: TGTGCCAGCAGTTCGCGAGGCGGGAGGAACACAGATACGCAGTATTTT

J: TRBJ2-7
size: once
length: 13
D: .
V: TRBV11-2
CDR3: CASSLDWSSEQYF
DNA: TGTGCCAGCAGCTTAGATTGGTCATCAGAGCAGTACTTC

J: TRBJ1-6
size: .
length: 15
D: .
V: TRBV6-5
CDR3: CASSSAGQGNSPLHF
DNA: TGTGCCAGCAGTTCCGCGGGACAAGGAAATTCACCCCTCCACTTT

J: TRBJ1-1
size: .
length: 12
D: .
V: TRBV12-5
CDR3: CASGWGYTEAFF
DNA: TGTGCTAGTGGGTGGGGGTACACTGAAGCTTTCTTT

J: TRBJ2-3
size: once
length: 16
D: TRBD1
V: TRBV27
CDR3: CASSTGQGRETDTQYF
DNA: TGTGCCAGCAGTACCGGACAGGGGCGGGAGACAGATACGCAGTATTTT

J: TRBJ1-2
size: few
length: 13
D: TRBD1
V: TRBV28
CDR3: CASSRRDRAGYTF
DNA: TGTGCCAGCAGTCGCCGGGACAGGGCTGGCTACACCTTC

J: TRBJ1-5
size: .
length: 14
D: TRBD1
V: TRBV6-1
CDR3: CASSGTGGNQPQHF
DNA: TGTGCCAGCAGTGGGACAGGAGGCAATCAGCCCCAGCATTTT

J: TRBJ2-3
size: .
length: 14
D: .
V: TRBV19
CDR3: CASSMGTNTDTQYF
DNA: TGTGCCAGTAGTATGGGGACCAACACAGATACGCAGTATTTT

J: TRBJ2-5
size: .
length: 12
D: .
V: TRBV30
CDR3: CAWRDSSETQYF
DNA: TGTGCCTGGAGGGACAGTTCGGAGACCCAGTACTTC

J: TRBJ1-3
size: .
length: 14
D: .
V: TRBV10-1
CDR3: CARSLGTLFNTIYF
DNA: TGCGCCAGGAGTCTTGGGACACTTTTTAACACCATATATTTT

J: TRBJ2-7
size: once
length: 15
D: TRBD1
V: TRBV7-8
CDR3: CASSLDSRQGGEQYF
DNA: TGTGCCAGCAGCTTAGACTCCCGACAGGGGGGCGAGCAGTACTTC

J: TRBJ2-3
size: few
length: 12
D: .
V: TRBV18
CDR3: CASSPTGDTQYF
DNA: TGTGCCAGCTCACCAACCGGGGATACGCAGTATTTT

J: TRBJ1-4
size: .
length: 15
D: .
V: TRBV7-9
CDR3: CASSLGSGRNEKLFF
DNA: TGTGCCAGCAGCCTTGGGAGTGGACGTAACGAAAAACTGTTTTTT

J: TRBJ2-1
size: few
length: 15
D: .
V: TRBV6-5
CDR3: CASSYSSRGYNEQFF
DNA: TGTGCCAGCAGTTACTCGAGCAGGGGCTACAATGAGCAGTTCTTC

J: TRBJ2-2
size: .
length: 12
D: .
V: TRBV5-5
CDR3: CASSTWTGELFF
DNA: TGTGCCAGCAGCACTTGGACCGGGGAGCTGTTTTTT

J: TRBJ2-3
size: .
length: 15
D: .
V: TRBV19
CDR3: CASSQKGEGTDTQYF
DNA: TGTGCCAGTAGCCAGAAGGGGGAAGGCACAGATACGCAGTATTTT

J: TRBJ2-5
size: .
length: 14
D: TRBD2
V: TRBV6-6
CDR3: CASSYGLAEETQYF
DNA: TGTGCCAGCAGTTACGGGCTAGCGGAGGAGACCCAGTACTTC

J: TRBJ1-3
size: .
length: 15
D: .
V: TRBV6-6
CDR3: CASSQRLNSGNTIYF
DNA: TGTGCCAGCAGTCAACGATTGAACTCTGGAAACACCATATATTTT

J: TRBJ2-2
size: .
length: 14
D: TRBD2
V: TRBV7-2
CDR3: CASSSFGGTGELFF
DNA: TGTGCCAGCAGCTCCTTCGGGGGGACCGGGGAGCTGTTTTTT

J: TRBJ2-7
size: .
length: 15
D: .
V: TRBV6-6
CDR3: CASSSAGTGGGEQYF
DNA: TGTGCCAGCAGTTCCGCTGGTACAGGGGGGGGCGAGCAGTACTTC

J: TRBJ1-1
size: .
length: 11
D: .
V: TRBV29-1
CDR3: CSVGSQGKAFF
DNA: TGCAGCGTTGGATCCCAGGGTAAAGCTTTCTTT